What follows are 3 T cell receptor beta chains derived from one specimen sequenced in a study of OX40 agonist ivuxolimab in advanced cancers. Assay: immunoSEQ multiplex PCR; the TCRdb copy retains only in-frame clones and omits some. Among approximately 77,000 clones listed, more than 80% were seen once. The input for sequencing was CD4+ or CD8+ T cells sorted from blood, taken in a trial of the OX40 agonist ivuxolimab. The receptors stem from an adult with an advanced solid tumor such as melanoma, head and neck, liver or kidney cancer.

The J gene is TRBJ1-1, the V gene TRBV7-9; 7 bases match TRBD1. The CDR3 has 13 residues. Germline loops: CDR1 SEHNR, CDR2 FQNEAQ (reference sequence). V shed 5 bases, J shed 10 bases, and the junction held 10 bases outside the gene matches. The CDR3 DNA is TGTGCCAGCAGCCCCTTGACAGGGAACCGAGCTTTCTTT. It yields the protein CASSPLTGNRAFF. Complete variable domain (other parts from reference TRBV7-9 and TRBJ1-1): DTGVSQNPRHKITKRGQNVTFRCDPISEHNRLYWYRQTLGQGPEFLTYFQNEAQLEKSRLLSDRFSAERPKGSFSTLEIQRTEQGDSAMYLCASSPLTGNRAFFGQGTRLTVV.

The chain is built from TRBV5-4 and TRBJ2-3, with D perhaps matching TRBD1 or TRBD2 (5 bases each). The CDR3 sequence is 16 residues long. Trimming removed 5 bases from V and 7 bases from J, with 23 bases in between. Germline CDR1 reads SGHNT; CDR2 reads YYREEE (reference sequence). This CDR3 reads CASSGGGVRLANTQYF. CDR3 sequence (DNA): TGTGCCAGCAGTGGGGGTGGGGTACGACTGGCGAATACGCAGTATTTT.

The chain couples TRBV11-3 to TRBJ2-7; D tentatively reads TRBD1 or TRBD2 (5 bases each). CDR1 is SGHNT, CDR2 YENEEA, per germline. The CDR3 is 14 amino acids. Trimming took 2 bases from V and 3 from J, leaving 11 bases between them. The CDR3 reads CASSLSGTNYEQYF. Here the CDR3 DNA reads TGTGCCAGCAGCTTATCCGGGACCAACTACGAGCAGTACTTC.